Ten or more counts support the clone carrying this T cell receptor beta chain. This CDR3 spans 12 amino acids. CDR1 is SQVTM and CDR2 is ANQGSEA in the germline V gene. With V trimmed by 6 bases and J by 12 bases, 10 bases remained unmatched. The data were taken from a study of early T cells in non-severe SARS-CoV-2 infection. Unique molecular identifiers were added to individual cDNA molecules. TCRdb re-analysed the 5' RACE reads in MiXCR, keeping a single row per CDR3 protein. The repertoire consists of 88,000 or so distinct CDR3 sequences, with under 15% occurring once and the leading ten covering 5.5%.

This chain links TRBV29-1 with TRBJ2-1; TRBD1 aligns across 8 bases. Material: whole blood. This clonotype was sampled from an adult who was a healthcare worker with PCR-confirmed SARS-CoV-2 infection or an uninfected control (not recorded which). The CDR3 nucleotides read TGCAGCGTGAGGGCTGATGACAGGGGGCAGTTCTTC. Translation: CSVRADDRGQFF.